A single sample gave rise to the 20 T cell receptor beta chains below, sequenced in a study of long-term antiretroviral therapy in people with HIV (dated by TCRdb to between 2021 and 2022). The immunoSEQ hsTCRB v3.0 assay was used at survey level resolution to sequence the TRB variable region. TCRdb's version of the immuneACCESS table is confined to in-frame rearrangements and falls short of the full clone set. An unresolved V gene accounts for under half of the shortfall where checked; the remainder is of unknown origin. The sample has some 48,000 clones on record, around 84% of them singletons. Roughly 3% of the sample goes to the ten largest clones. Sequences were derived from unsorted PBMCs, sampled 0.8 years after starting antiretroviral therapy. The receptors derive from a woman aged 18-29 years with HIV.

CDR3 bases: TGTGCCAGCTCCCCGGGACAAGGAAACACCATATATTTT. This encodes CASSPGQGNTIYF. J is TRBJ1-3 and V is TRBV18; D is perhaps TRBD1 (6 bases). Germline V lookup: CDR1 KGHSH, CDR2 LQKENI. V was trimmed by 6 bases and J by 4 bases, leaving 10 bases between them. There are 13 residues in the CDR3.

The chain carries TRBV27 and TRBJ2-1, with D perhaps given as TRBD1 or TRBD2 (5 bases each). The V and J ends lost 3 bases and 3 bases respectively, with 6 bases between them. The CDR3 sequence is 13 residues long. Germline assignment: CDR1 MNHEY and CDR2 SMNVEV (reference sequence). DNA for the CDR3: TGTGCCAGCAGTTTGGGGGACTACAATGAGCAGTTCTTC. This gives the protein CASSLGDYNEQFF.

The chain uses TRBV5-1 and TRBJ2-7; TRBD1 is a possible D gene (6 bases). The CDR3 totals 15 residues. Trimming stripped 4 bases from V and 1 base from J, with 15 bases between. CDR1 and CDR2 (germline): SGHRS, YFSETQ. CDR3 region: CASSPGPRGSYEQYF. CDR3 in DNA: TGCGCCAGCAGCCCTGGGCCCAGGGGATCCTACGAGCAGTACTTC.

The chain employs TRBV9 and TRBJ2-5; the D gene is possibly TRBD1 (6 bases). The CDR3 sequence is 17 residues long. The V end was cut by 0 bases, the J end by 0 bases, with 15 bases between. Germline lookup yields CDR1 SGDLS and CDR2 YYNGEE. The CDR3 here is CASSVGGVGGNQETQYF. The DNA for the CDR3 is TGTGCCAGCAGCGTAGGTGGCGTAGGGGGAAACCAAGAGACCCAGTACTTC. Based on the CDR3 plus reference TRBV9 and TRBJ2-5, the full variable domain is DSGVTQTPKHLITATGQRVTLRCSPRSGDLSVYWYQQSLDQGLQFLIQYYNGEERAKGNILERFSAQQFPDLHSELNLSSLELGDSALYFCASSVGGVGGNQETQYFGPGTRLLVL.

The V and J genes are TRBV27 and TRBJ2-1; no clear D gene. This CDR3 spans 13 amino acids. Germline V gene sequence: CDR1 MNHEY, CDR2 SMNVEV (reference sequence). The V and J ends lost 3 bases and 6 bases respectively, with 9 bases between them. The CDR3 protein is CASSFSFSNEQFF. CDR3 DNA: TGTGCCAGCAGTTTCTCTTTTTCCAATGAGCAGTTCTTC.

The rearrangement joins TRBV25-1 to TRBJ2-3, with D hard to call. The ends were cut back, 5 bases at V and 3 bases at J, with 3 bases in the middle. The CDR3 contains 11 residues. The V gene's germline CDR1 is MGHDK and CDR2 SYGVNS. Here the CDR3 DNA reads TGTGCCAGCAGTTTAACAGATACGCAGTATTTT. This gives the protein CASSLTDTQYF.

V usage is TRBV9 and J usage is TRBJ2-3, with D unclear. The CDR3 covers 13 residues. Germline values: CDR1 SGDLS, CDR2 YYNGEE. V lost 3 bases and J lost 3, with 8 bases in between. CDR3 in amino acids: CASSALRTDTQYF. CDR3 nucleotides: TGTGCCAGCAGCGCCCTTCGGACAGATACGCAGTATTTT.

The rearrangement uses TRBV10-3 and TRBJ2-3; the D gene is possibly TRBD2 (6 bases). Germline assignment: CDR1 ENHRY and CDR2 SYGVKD. This CDR3 contains 14 residues. V dropped 0 bases and J dropped 2 bases, with 6 bases sitting between them. The CDR3 coding sequence is TGTGCCATCAGTGAGTCGCGGGACACAGATACGCAGTATTTT. It encodes CAISESRDTDTQYF.

A remark on this clone: Different DNA sequences within this sample yield the same CDR3. The rearrangement links TRBV4-3 to TRBJ2-7, with TRBD1 matching 8 bases. V gave up 0 bases and J gave up 1 base; unmatched junction bases: 2. CDR3 length: 15 amino acids. CDR1 and CDR2 (germline): LGHNA, YSLEER. CDR3 amino acids: CASSQEGTGSYEQYF. The CDR3, as DNA: TGCGCCAGCAGCCAAGAGGGGACAGGTTCCTACGAGCAGTACTTC.

This clone occurred once. The chain is built from TRBV6-5 and TRBJ2-7; D assignment may be TRBD1 or TRBD2 (5 bases each). This CDR3 contains 12 residues. Trimming cost V 8 bases and J 2 bases, with 10 bases left between them. Germline loops: CDR1 MNHEY, CDR2 SVGAGI. Here the CDR3 reads CASGGFPYEQYF. The DNA of the CDR3 is TGTGCCAGCGGGGGTTTCCCCTACGAGCAGTACTTC.

The chain recombines TRBV6-4 with TRBJ2-2; the D is unclear. The CDR3 spans 15 residues. CDR1 and CDR2 from the germline V gene are MRHNA and SNTAGT. Between the trimmed V and J ends, which lost 5 bases and 0 bases, there was a span of 10 bases. The DNA of the CDR3 is TGTGCCAGCAGTATACGGCCGGCGAACACCGGGGAGCTGTTTTTT. Protein sequence: CASSIRPANTGELFF.

This chain uses TRBV27 with TRBJ2-3; 10 bases agree with TRBD2. V lost 1 base, J lost 4 bases, and 5 bases stayed unmatched. Germline V gives CDR1 MNHEY, CDR2 SMNVEV (reference sequence). The CDR3 is made up of 16 amino acids. CDR3 protein: CASSLWRLAGPDTQYF. CDR3 sequence (DNA): TGTGCCAGCAGTTTATGGAGACTAGCGGGCCCAGATACGCAGTATTTT.

The chain joins TRBV7-8 to TRBJ2-1, with 8 bases fitting TRBD1. CDR1 is SGHVS and CDR2 is FQNEAQ in the germline V gene. The CDR3 loop spans 17 amino acids. With 2 bases clipped from V and 5 bases from J, the junction kept 11 bases outside the gene matches. As DNA, the CDR3 is TGTGCCAGCAGCTTACCAGGGGGCGCTCACAGTAACAATGAGCAGTTCTTC. It is translated as CASSLPGGAHSNNEQFF.

The rearrangement joins TRBV7-9 to TRBJ1-1; D is uncertain. CDR3 length: 14 amino acids. V gave up 5 bases and J gave up 3 bases, with 13 bases separating them. The V gene's germline CDR1 is SEHNR and CDR2 FQNEAQ (reference sequence). The CDR3 loop reads CASSGVGIYTEAFF. The CDR3 region has the DNA TGTGCCAGCAGCGGAGTGGGGATTTACACTGAAGCTTTCTTT.

The genes are TRBV4-1 and TRBJ1-2, with D perhaps matching TRBD1 (6 bases). The germline V and J ends were trimmed by 3 bases and 2 bases, with 10 bases remaining between them. The CDR3 extends over 14 amino acids. Germline CDR1 MGHRA, CDR2 YSYEKL. CDR3: CASSHHRENYGYTF. CDR3 nucleotides: TGCGCCAGCAGCCACCACAGGGAAAACTATGGCTACACCTTC.

The sample holds one count of this clone. This chain joins TRBV5-1 and TRBJ1-1; D remains unclear. The length of the CDR3 is 13 residues. Germline values: CDR1 SGHRS, CDR2 YFSETQ. V lost 3 bases and J lost 3, with 9 bases in between. Here the CDR3 reads CASSSRGDTEAFF. CDR3 in DNA: TGCGCCAGCAGCTCGCGCGGGGACACTGAAGCTTTCTTT.

The CDR3 DNA follows: TGCGCCAGCAGCGGACTAGCGGGAACCACAGATACGCAGTATTTT. It specifies CASSGLAGTTDTQYF. The V and J genes are TRBV10-1 and TRBJ2-3; 12 bases match TRBD2. J lost 2 bases, V lost 6 bases, and 3 bases had no gene match. CDR1 WNHNN and CDR2 SYGVQD come from the germline V gene (reference sequence). This CDR3 comprises 15 residues.

The V call is TRBV4-1, the J call TRBJ1-4, with D unresolved. The CDR3 extends over 13 amino acids. Trimming removed 2 bases at V and 8 bases at J, with 9 bases between. Germline V gives CDR1 MGHRA, CDR2 YSYEKL. CDR3 region: CASSQILREKLFF. The CDR3 nucleotides read TGCGCCAGCAGCCAAATTCTTAGAGAAAAACTGTTTTTT.

This rearrangement joins TRBV27 to TRBJ1-4, with 7 bases matching TRBD1. The CDR3 spans 14 residues. Trimming removed 8 bases from V and 5 bases from J; junction bases left unmatched: 8. CDR1 and CDR2 (germline): MNHEY, SMNVEV (reference sequence). The CDR3, as DNA: TGTGCCAGCGGCCAGGGACAGCCAAATGAAAAACTGTTTTTT. Translated: CASGQGQPNEKLFF.

This chain links TRBV14 with TRBJ2-7, with 8 bases identical to TRBD1. There are 16 residues in the CDR3. The V gene's germline CDR1 is SGHDN and CDR2 FVKESK. With V trimmed by 2 bases and J by 7 bases, 13 bases remained unmatched. The DNA for the CDR3 is TGTGCCAGCAGCCAATTCGCGCAGGGGGCACGAGAAGAGCAGTACTTC. It specifies CASSQFAQGAREEQYF.